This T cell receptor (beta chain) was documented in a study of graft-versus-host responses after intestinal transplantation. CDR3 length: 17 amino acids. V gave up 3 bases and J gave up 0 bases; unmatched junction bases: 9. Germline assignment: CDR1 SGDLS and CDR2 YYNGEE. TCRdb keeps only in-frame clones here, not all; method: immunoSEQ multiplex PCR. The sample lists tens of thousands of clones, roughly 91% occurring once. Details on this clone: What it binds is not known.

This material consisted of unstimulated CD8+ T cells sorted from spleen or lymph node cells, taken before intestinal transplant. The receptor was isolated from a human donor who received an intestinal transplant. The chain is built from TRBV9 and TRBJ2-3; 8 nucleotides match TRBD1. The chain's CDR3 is CASSDRTGPFSTDTQYF. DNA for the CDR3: TGTGCCAGCAGCGATAGGACAGGGCCCTTTAGCACAGATACGCAGTATTTT.